These 14 T cell receptor beta chains were sequenced from one sample in a study of T cells in Graves' hyperthyroidism and ophthalmopathy. RNA transcripts yielded amplified TCR beta CDR3 regions. RT-PCR in the first round (using the HTBI primer set) targeted the TCR CDR3. TCRdb re-called the multiplex PCR reads with MiXCR, one entry per CDR3 protein. Of about 420,000 distinct CDR3 sequences in the sample, roughly 13% were seen once. The sequenced material came from blood. The receptors derive from a woman younger than 35 with Graves' hyperthyroidism.

There are many counts of this clonotype. The V gene is TRBV15, the J gene TRBJ2-3, with D hard to call. CDR1 and CDR2 (germline): LNHNV, YYDKDF (reference sequence). V shed 1 base and J shed 4 bases, with 9 bases lying between them. CDR3 length: 14 residues. CDR3 nucleotides: TGTGCCACCAGCAGAGCTGCGGTATCAGATACGCAGTATTTT. Translated: CATSRAAVSDTQYF.

The chain carries TRBV9 and TRBJ1-1; unclear D gene. The CDR3 is made up of 16 amino acids. V lost 0 bases to trimming and J lost 1 base, with 13 bases between them. Per germline, CDR1 SGDLS and CDR2 YYNGEE. Written as DNA, the CDR3 is TGTGCCAGCAGCGTAGGGGAAGGGCACGGGAACACTGAAGCTTTCTTT. This sequence encodes CASSVGEGHGNTEAFF.

A few counts support this clonotype. This chain joins TRBV2 and TRBJ1-5, with TRBD1 as a possible D gene (6 bases). V dropped 7 bases and J dropped 0 bases, with 13 bases sitting between them. Germline loops: CDR1 SNHLY, CDR2 FYNNEI. This CDR3 is 15 amino acids long. CDR3 sequence: CASNRDKLSNQPQHF. The CDR3 DNA reads as TGTGCCAGCAACCGGGACAAACTTAGCAATCAGCCCCAGCATTTT.

Only a few counts were recorded for this clonotype. The J gene is TRBJ1-2, the V gene TRBV7-9; TRBD1 is a possible D gene (6 bases). Germline V CDR1 and CDR2: SEHNR, FQNEAQ (reference sequence). This CDR3 comprises 14 residues. Between the trimmed V and J ends, which lost 5 bases and 1 base, there was a span of 11 bases. CDR3 DNA: TGTGCCAGCAGCCGGACAGAAATTAACTATGGCTACACCTTC. This codes for CASSRTEINYGYTF.

This chain's CDR3 is CASSSYVSSYEQYF. The CDR3 bases are TGTGCCAGCAGCTCTTATGTGAGCTCCTACGAGCAGTACTTC. The gene calls are TRBV5-5 and TRBJ2-7, with D unclear. Trimming pared 3 bases from V and 0 bases from J, leaving 10 bases between. The CDR3 contains 14 residues. Germline assignment: CDR1 SGHKS and CDR2 YYEKEE (reference sequence).

This clonotype has just a few counts. Since a much larger clone is just one base distant, this may be a read error. CDR3: CASGFWGNQPQHF. DNA for the CDR3: TGTGCCAGCGGTTTCTGGGGCAATCAGCCCCAGCATTTT. This rearrangement joins TRBV12-3 or TRBV12-4 to TRBJ1-5; D gene ambiguous. The CDR3 totals 13 residues.

Remarks on this clonotype: The conserved closing phenylalanine or tryptophan is absent in this CDR3, likely reflecting a read error. DNA for the CDR3: TGTGCCTGGAGTGTAAGAAACACCATATATCTT. Its translation is CAWSVRNTIYL. The chain couples TRBV30 to TRBJ1-3; D unclear. The CDR3 covers 11 residues. Germline values: CDR1 GTSNPN, CDR2 SVGIG (reference sequence). Trimming shortened V by 0 bases and J by 5 bases, and 2 bases separated the two germline ends.

There are a few counts of this clonotype. The chain combines TRBV27 with TRBJ1-5; possibly TRBD1 for D (6 bases). CDR3 size: 15 residues. Germline assignment: CDR1 MNHEY and CDR2 SMNVEV (reference sequence). The V end lost 5 bases, the J end lost 3 bases, and 14 bases lay between the germline ends. The CDR3 DNA follows: TGTGCCAGCAGTCCGGGACACTCGCACAATCAGCCCCAGCATTTT. Its translation: CASSPGHSHNQPQHF.

This clonotype was found many times. The chain links TRBV18 to TRBJ2-7; D call uncertain. The V end was cut by 3 bases, the J end by 6 bases, with 12 bases between. The germline CDR1 and CDR2 sequences are KGHSH and LQKENI. The CDR3 has 13 residues. The CDR3 DNA sequence: TGTGCCAGCTCACCCGGACCAAGTCGCGAGCAGTACTTC. This codes for CASSPGPSREQYF.

This clonotype showed up just a few times. The chain links TRBV18 to TRBJ2-2; 8 bases are a match to TRBD1. V was pared by 5 bases and J by 2 bases, with 4 bases of the junction left unmatched. This CDR3 has 15 residues. CDR1 KGHSH and CDR2 LQKENI come from the germline V gene. Written as DNA, the CDR3 is TGTGCCAGCTCAACCGGGACAGGAAACACCGGGGAGCTGTTTTTT. It yields the protein CASSTGTGNTGELFF.

This clonotype came up many times. The V call is TRBV3-1, the J call TRBJ2-7; TRBD2 matches 11 bases. The CDR3 is 16 residues long. Germline lookup yields CDR1 LGHDT and CDR2 YNNKEL (reference sequence). Trimming took 2 bases from V and 5 from J; bases not matched to a gene: 8. The chain's CDR3 is CASSQTVGLAGHEQYF. As DNA, the CDR3 is TGTGCCAGCAGCCAAACAGTAGGACTAGCGGGCCACGAGCAGTACTTC.

This clonotype occurred a few times. This chain uses TRBV6-1 with TRBJ1-4, with TRBD1 as a possible D gene (6 bases). CDR1 is MNHNS, CDR2 SASEGT, per germline. CDR3 size: 14 residues. V was pared by 1 base and J by 10 bases, with 13 bases between. The CDR3 coding sequence is TGTGCCAGCAGTGAAGGGCAGGGAGGGGGAAAACTGTTTTTT. Translating gives CASSEGQGGGKLFF.

The chain couples TRBV30 to TRBJ2-1; 7 bases fit TRBD2. The CDR3 length is 13 residues. CDR1 and CDR2 (germline): GTSNPN, SVGIG (reference sequence). Germline trimming cut 0 bases from V and 11 bases from J; bases unmatched to any gene: 7. The CDR3 DNA follows: TGTGCCTGGAGTGTAAAGGCTAGCGGACAGCAGTTCTTC. This sequence encodes CAWSVKASGQQFF. The whole variable domain, remainder taken from reference TRBV30 and TRBJ2-1, is SQTIHQWPATLVQPVGSPLSLECTVEGTSNPNLYWYRQAAGRGLQLLFYSVGIGQISSEVPQNLSASRPQDRQFILSSKKLLLSDSGFYLCAWSVKASGQQFFGPGTRLTVL.

There are many counts of this clonotype. One base away lies a much larger clone, so this may be a sequencing read error. The rearrangement joins TRBV7-9 to TRBJ1-1, with TRBD1 as a possible D gene (6 bases). Germline CDR1 reads SEHNR; CDR2 reads FQNEAQ (reference sequence). The CDR3 contains 13 residues. Trimming took 5 bases from V and 4 from J, leaving 11 bases between them. For the CDR3, the DNA is TGTGCCAGCAGCCCCGGACAGACCACTGAAGCTTTCTTT. It encodes CASSPGQTTEAFF.